This T cell receptor (beta chain) came from a study of cytomegalovirus exposure and HLA in healthy donors. Study observations and caveats: The study labeled fewer than 200 TCR beta chains cytomegalovirus-associated.

The PCR made use of 60 Vbeta and 13 Jbeta primers. The protocol was immunoSEQ multiplex PCR, while the TCRdb copy is restricted to in-frame clones and leaves out a portion. Among over 150,000 clones listed, 65% to 85% were seen once. A remark on this clone: Its antigen is undetermined.

The germline V and J ends were trimmed by 5 bases and 0 bases, with 16 bases remaining between them. CDR1 is MNHEY, CDR2 SMNVEV, per germline (reference sequence). The CDR3 totals 17 residues. This chain connects TRBV27 to TRBJ2-2; no clear D. The specimen sequenced was PBMCs. This receptor was identified in a woman between 50 and 59 years old in good health and CMV-seropositive. Written as DNA, the CDR3 is TGTGCCAGCAGTCTCGGTTTAGGTACAGCGAACACCGGGGAGCTGTTTTTT. This gives the protein CASSLGLGTANTGELFF.